One and the same sample provided the 8 T cell receptor beta chains below, sequenced in a study of T-cell memory formation after mild COVID-19. TCRdb called the 5' RACE reads again in MiXCR, with one record for every CDR3 protein. Among 200,000 to 250,000 distinct CDR3 sequences listed, 8% to 9.5% were seen once. The source material was PBMCs or a T cell subset sorted from them (not recorded which). Every receptor here comes from a man aged 18 to 29 who had mild COVID-19 (a few samples of this study predate the infection). Cell type and time point are not known.

There are a few counts of this clonotype. The chain recombines TRBV7-9 with TRBJ1-1, with D maybe TRBD1 (5 bases). This CDR3 has 14 residues. With 4 bases removed from V and 0 bases from J, the gap between germline ends came to 9 bases. CDR1 and CDR2 from the germline V gene are SEHNR and FQNEAQ (reference sequence). The CDR3 DNA reads TGTGCCAGCAGCTACTGGGGCATGAACACTGAAGCTTTCTTT. It specifies CASSYWGMNTEAFF.

This clonotype was seen a handful of times. The chain is built from TRBV5-1 and TRBJ1-1; 9 bases align to TRBD1. The V segment lost 4 bases and the J segment 6 bases; nucleotides outside the gene matches: 7. Germline assignment: CDR1 SGHRS and CDR2 YFSETQ. The CDR3 totals 14 residues. The DNA for the CDR3 is TGCGCCAGCAGCGCCGGACAGGGGACTTCTGAAGCTTTCTTT. Translating it yields CASSAGQGTSEAFF. Full variable domain (missing parts from reference TRBV5-1 and TRBJ1-1): KAGVTQTPRYLIKTRGQQVTLSCSPISGHRSVSWYQQTPGQGLQFLFEYFSETQRNKGNFPGRFSGRQFSNSRSEMNVSTLELGDSALYLCASSAGQGTSEAFFGQGTRLTVV.

In its sample, this clonotype was seen a few times. The V gene is TRBV12-3 or TRBV12-4, the J gene TRBJ1-1; D call uncertain. Between the trimmed V and J ends, which lost 3 bases and 3 bases, there was a span of 8 bases. The CDR3 has 13 amino acids. CDR3 sequence (DNA): TGTGCCAGCAGTTTCGAGGGAGACACTGAAGCTTTCTTT. Translation gives CASSFEGDTEAFF.

The chain carries TRBV5-1 and TRBJ1-5; D possibly corresponds to TRBD1 (5 bases). The CDR3 spans 15 residues. In germline, CDR1 is SGHRS, CDR2 YFSETQ. Trimming stripped 3 bases from V and 0 bases from J, with 10 bases between. CDR3 coding DNA: TGCGCCAGCAGCTCGGCCGGGGGTAGCAATCAGCCCCAGCATTTT. Its translation: CASSSAGGSNQPQHF.

This clonotype was counted only a few times. V gene TRBV6-5 combines with J gene TRBJ2-7; TRBD1 aligns across 7 bases. This CDR3 spans 14 amino acids. J was trimmed by 2 bases and V by 0 bases; bases with no gene match: 1. CDR1 is MNHEY and CDR2 is SVGAGI in the germline V gene. The CDR3 sequence: CASSYSQGAYEQYV. As DNA, the CDR3 is TGTGCCAGCAGTTACTCGCAGGGGGCCTACGAGCAGTACGTC.

In this sample, this clonotype turned up many times. V usage is TRBV7-9 and J usage is TRBJ2-2, with 9 bases matching TRBD2. The CDR3 has 17 amino acids. V trimming: 4 bases; J trimming: 5 bases; junction bases outside the gene matches: 11. Germline loops: CDR1 SEHNR, CDR2 FQNEAQ (reference sequence). CDR3 amino acids: CASSSTSGPLITGELFF. The CDR3 nucleotides read TGTGCCAGCAGCTCGACTAGCGGTCCCCTTATAACCGGGGAGCTGTTTTTT.

There are a few counts of this clonotype. The chain links TRBV4-2 to TRBJ1-4; 10 nucleotides line up with TRBD1. V lost 1 base to trimming and J lost 8 bases; unmatched junction nucleotides: 4. The CDR3 contains 15 residues. In germline, CDR1 is LGHNA, CDR2 YNFKEQ. The CDR3 sequence is CASSQVGQGDEKLFF. The CDR3 DNA reads as TGTGCCAGCAGCCAAGTAGGACAGGGGGACGAAAAACTGTTTTTT.

The chain recombines TRBV29-1 with TRBJ1-2; D gene ambiguous. CDR1 is SQVTM, CDR2 ANQGSEA, per germline. V lost 4 bases and J 4 bases, leaving 10 bases between the germline ends. This CDR3 has 12 amino acids. CDR3 residues: CSVVVVGYGYTF. The CDR3 bases are TGCAGCGTTGTAGTAGTGGGCTATGGCTACACCTTC. Supplemented by reference TRBV29-1 and TRBJ1-2, the full variable domain reads SAVISQKPSRDICQRGTSLTIQCQVDSQVTMMFWYRQQPGQSLTLIATANQGSEATYESGFVIDKFPISRPNLTFSTLTVSNMSPEDSSIYLCSVVVVGYGYTFGSGTRLTVV.